This T cell receptor beta chain was obtained from a study of identical twins. V was shortened by 3 bases and J by 6 bases, with 9 bases between the two germline ends. The CDR3 has 13 residues. The germline V gene has CDR1 KGHDR and CDR2 SFDVKD. TCRdb fed the 5' RACE reads into MiXCR, producing one record per CDR3 protein. The sample has 200,000 to 300,000 distinct CDR3 sequences; roughly 7% are singletons. Healthy Caucasians provided all donations. These data also featured in a second study, about yellow fever vaccine responses in identical twins.

The origin of this receptor is a woman between 18 and 30 years old in good health. Input material: memory (CD45RO+) T cells sorted from blood. The gene calls are TRBV24-1 and TRBJ2-3; unclear D gene. The CDR3 protein is CATSDNTVDTQYF. CDR3 sequence (DNA): TGTGCCACCAGTGATAACACGGTGGATACGCAGTATTTT.